This TCR beta chain stems from a study of T cells after posttransplantation cyclophosphamide. Sequencing used immunoSEQ multiplex PCR; TCRdb keeps in-frame clones, though not all of them. In the table there are under 7,500 clones, 95% to 98% of which are singletons. Notes on the study in general: Later blood repertoires were often dominated by clones from the donor CD8+ memory compartment.

A word on this clone: Antigen unknown.

The material sequenced was naive CD8+ T cells sorted from PBMCs. This receptor was identified in a woman aged 25 to 39 in good health and a related stem cell transplant donor.

The CDR3 region has the DNA TGTGCCAGCAGTCCCCTCGGCGGGGGAGGGACTGAAGCTTTCTTT. Residues: CASSPLGGGGTEAFF. The chain uses TRBV27 and TRBJ1-1; D possibly corresponds to TRBD1 (5 bases). The ends were cut back, 5 bases at V and 5 bases at J, with 18 bases in the middle. Germline values: CDR1 MNHEY, CDR2 SMNVEV (reference sequence). The CDR3 runs 15 residues.